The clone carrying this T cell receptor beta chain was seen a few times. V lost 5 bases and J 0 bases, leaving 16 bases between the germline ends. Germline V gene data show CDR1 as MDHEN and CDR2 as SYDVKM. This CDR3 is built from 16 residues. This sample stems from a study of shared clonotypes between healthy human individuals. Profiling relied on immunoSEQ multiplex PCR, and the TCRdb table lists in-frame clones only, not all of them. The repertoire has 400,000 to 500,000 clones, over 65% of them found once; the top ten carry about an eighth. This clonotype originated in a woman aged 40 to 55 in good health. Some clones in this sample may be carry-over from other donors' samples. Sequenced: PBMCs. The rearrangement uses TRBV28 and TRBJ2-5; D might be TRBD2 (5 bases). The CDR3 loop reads CASSPRTGMYQETQYF. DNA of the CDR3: TGTGCCAGCAGTCCAAGGACCGGGATGTACCAAGAGACCCAGTACTTC.